This is a list of T cell receptor beta chains from one sample in a study of T cell responses to AZD1222 COVID-19 vaccine. Profiled with immunoSEQ multiplex PCR; TCRdb holds only in-frame clones, not every one. The table records 100,000 to 150,000 clones, more than 80% of them present only once. Specimen: peripheral blood, collected 28 days after the second AZD1222 dose. These receptors all stem from an adult who received the AZD1222 COVID-19 vaccine. Each CDR3 is given with its conserved first and last residue.

j_gene: TRBJ2-1; v_gene: TRBV19; CDR3aa: CASSYSGSSYNEQFF
j_gene: TRBJ1-1; v_gene: TRBV29-1; CDR3aa: CSFKGVNTEAFF
j_gene: TRBJ2-1; v_gene: TRBV7-2; CDR3aa: CASSLGSLNNEQFF
j_gene: TRBJ1-1; v_gene: TRBV28; CDR3aa: CASSLQGPGLAFF
j_gene: TRBJ2-7; v_gene: TRBV27; CDR3aa: CASRTRTDYEQYF
j_gene: TRBJ1-1; v_gene: TRBV12-3/TRBV12-4; CDR3aa: CASSLIETEAFF
j_gene: TRBJ2-7; v_gene: TRBV6-5; CDR3aa: CASSYREGYEQYF
j_gene: TRBJ1-2; v_gene: TRBV28; CDR3aa: CASSSPGKPPNYGYTF
j_gene: TRBJ2-6; v_gene: TRBV9; CDR3aa: CASSPRTSGVMWANVLTF
j_gene: TRBJ2-3; v_gene: TRBV3-1/TRBV3-2; CDR3aa: CASSPGLAGRRSTDTQYF
j_gene: TRBJ1-6; v_gene: TRBV7-9; CDR3aa: CASSTQGALGSPLHF
j_gene: TRBJ1-1; v_gene: TRBV30; CDR3aa: CAWGGVREAFF
j_gene: TRBJ1-2; v_gene: TRBV5-4; CDR3aa: CASSLSLWDRGYTF
j_gene: TRBJ2-5; v_gene: TRBV7-8; CDR3aa: CASKELGGGQETQYF
j_gene: TRBJ2-7; v_gene: TRBV5-6; CDR3aa: CASSLVTGGAYEQYF
j_gene: TRBJ1-2; v_gene: TRBV5-1; CDR3aa: CASSPDRYNYGYTF
j_gene: TRBJ2-7; v_gene: TRBV6-2/TRBV6-3; CDR3aa: CASSYPELAGPSYEQYF
j_gene: TRBJ2-6; v_gene: TRBV28; CDR3aa: CASSLKGAGANVLTF
j_gene: TRBJ1-1; v_gene: TRBV30; CDR3aa: CAWSFPNTEAFF
j_gene: TRBJ1-2; v_gene: TRBV11-1; CDR3aa: CASSLAGPSGGYTF
j_gene: TRBJ1-3; v_gene: TRBV5-1; CDR3aa: CASSSDRSSGNTIYF
j_gene: TRBJ1-1; v_gene: TRBV7-9; CDR3aa: CASSLATEAFF
j_gene: TRBJ1-1; v_gene: TRBV6-5; CDR3aa: CASRGRWQGGEEAFF
j_gene: TRBJ2-3; v_gene: TRBV4-1; CDR3aa: CASSQEYFRGGAVSTDTQYF
j_gene: TRBJ1-1; v_gene: TRBV28; CDR3aa: CASPSNTEAFF
j_gene: TRBJ1-2; v_gene: TRBV7-2; CDR3aa: CASSFPNYGYTF
j_gene: TRBJ2-3; v_gene: TRBV28; CDR3aa: CASRQGGSTDTQYF
j_gene: TRBJ1-6; v_gene: TRBV5-1; CDR3aa: CASSRGGTDSPLHF
j_gene: TRBJ1-2; v_gene: TRBV20-1; CDR3aa: CSASGDRVGPYGYTF
j_gene: TRBJ2-2; v_gene: TRBV30; CDR3aa: CAWSIQGMDTGELFF
j_gene: TRBJ2-7; v_gene: TRBV5-5; CDR3aa: CASIGLRDRVGEQYF
j_gene: TRBJ2-7; v_gene: TRBV6-5; CDR3aa: CASSPVLGEQYF
j_gene: TRBJ1-1; v_gene: TRBV28; CDR3aa: CASSLLRMGTDNTEAFF
j_gene: TRBJ2-1; v_gene: TRBV7-6; CDR3aa: CASSLRGLRDYNEQFF
j_gene: TRBJ2-7; v_gene: TRBV4-1; CDR3aa: CASSPHGTGSDEQYF
j_gene: TRBJ2-2; v_gene: TRBV5-4; CDR3aa: CASSSGPTTNTGELFF
j_gene: TRBJ1-1; v_gene: TRBV19; CDR3aa: CASSGTVDTEAFF
j_gene: TRBJ2-5; v_gene: TRBV7-8; CDR3aa: CASSLSRGDRGETQYF
j_gene: TRBJ2-4; v_gene: TRBV7-8; CDR3aa: CASSHTPTQRNIQYF
j_gene: TRBJ2-2; v_gene: TRBV6-5; CDR3aa: CASRGQGGGTGELFF
j_gene: TRBJ2-3; v_gene: TRBV9; CDR3aa: CASSPPATGRPEYF
j_gene: TRBJ1-5; v_gene: TRBV6-5; CDR3aa: CASRTGTGLNQPQHF
j_gene: TRBJ2-5; v_gene: TRBV11-2; CDR3aa: CASSLRAGGPETQYF
j_gene: TRBJ2-7; v_gene: TRBV4-1; CDR3aa: CASSPTHRGRYEQYF
j_gene: TRBJ2-3; v_gene: TRBV11-3; CDR3aa: CASSSGTLLMDTQYF
j_gene: TRBJ2-3; v_gene: TRBV3-1/TRBV3-2; CDR3aa: CASSPLTPPTDTQYF
j_gene: TRBJ2-1; v_gene: TRBV6-5; CDR3aa: CASGRRELEQFF
j_gene: TRBJ2-2; v_gene: TRBV4-2; CDR3aa: CASSQLLGEAGELFF
j_gene: TRBJ2-5; v_gene: TRBV5-1; CDR3aa: CASRQTQETQYF
j_gene: TRBJ2-5; v_gene: TRBV5-3; CDR3aa: CAKLWGETQYF
j_gene: TRBJ2-4; v_gene: TRBV30; CDR3aa: CAGSQTAGVRDIQYF
j_gene: TRBJ1-5; v_gene: TRBV6-5; CDR3aa: CASHRVSDQPQHF
j_gene: TRBJ2-4; v_gene: TRBV5-1; CDR3aa: CASSPPQGVIQYF
j_gene: TRBJ1-6; v_gene: TRBV29-1; CDR3aa: CSASSGSNSPLHF
j_gene: TRBJ2-3; v_gene: TRBV7-2; CDR3aa: CASSLDGGLTDTQYF
j_gene: TRBJ2-7; v_gene: TRBV4-1; CDR3aa: CASSHSTGVVYEQYF
j_gene: TRBJ1-2; v_gene: TRBV9; CDR3aa: CASSSSYRGSNYGYTF
j_gene: TRBJ1-5; v_gene: TRBV19; CDR3aa: CASSVAGGSQPQHF
j_gene: TRBJ2-7; v_gene: TRBV7-2; CDR3aa: CASNQGGIEGEQYF
j_gene: TRBJ1-1; v_gene: TRBV5-1; CDR3aa: CASSLNRLTEAFF